The sequence of this TCR beta chain was determined in a study of memory CD4+ T cells and cytomegalovirus serostatus (dated by TCRdb to between 2017 and 2020). The study in broad terms: The cohort comprised about 35 healthy Belgian adults, 9 CMV seropositive and about 24 CMV seronegative. The study sequenced CD4+ memory TCRbeta repertoires of a Belgian cohort with known cytomegalovirus serostatus to replicate a published TCR-based CMV serostatus classifier. Results the study describes overall, beyond this receptor: The results were interpreted as suggesting that the CMV-associated TCR signature is largely present in the CD4+ memory repertoire. The original-framework classifier achieved a median bootstrapped AUC of 0.95 with a 95% CI of 0.76-1.00 on the Belgian cohort. For predicting CMV serostatus, the median bootstrapped AUC was approximately 0.96 using the original framework and approximately 0.91 using a US-trained random forest. Only CD4+CD45RO+ memory cells were sequenced, unlike the original study, which covered naive and memory CD4+ and CD8+ populations. Among the 150 or so previously reported CMV-associated TCRbeta sequences, 60 to 70 showed up in the CD4+ memory repertoires, with each one found in between one and five individuals.

According to the germline V gene, CDR1 reads MGHDK and CDR2 reads SYGVNS. Measured from the cysteine to the phenylalanine, the CDR3 is 13 residues long. Only the CDR3 region is kept as DNA, spanning 39 bases read in frame from base 1. V is clipped by 7 bases and J by 0 bases, and the sequence between their germline boundaries is 9 bases long. A FACSAria II was used to sort memory CD4+ T cells, defined as single viable CD3+CD4+CD8-CD45RO+ cells. CMV serostatus was determined using a Roche Elecsys assay that detects serum IgG against CMV pp150, pp28, p38 and p52. Once the samples were thawed, total CD4+ T cells were enriched through positive selection using CD4 magnetic microbeads. The samples came from a different study that was designed specifically to examine the CD4+ T cell memory repertoire. Following standard operating procedures, peripheral blood mononuclear cells were isolated and cryopreserved, while serum was kept at -80 degrees C. The staining used CD3-PerCP (BW264/56), CD4-APC (RPA-T4), CD45RO-PE (UCHT1) and CD8-Pacific Orange (3B5) antibodies, and Sytox blue was used to exclude non-viable cells.

In regard to this clone: Its antigen specificity is not known. Nothing much larger sits one base from this clone, and base qualities are not available.

Genomic DNA was extracted from sorted cells with the Quick-DNA Microprep Kit. Amplification of TCRbeta DNA was done with the immunoSEQ hsTCRbeta kit, following the protocol from the manufacturer. TCRbeta libraries were sequenced on an Illumina MiSeq instrument. The original methods were these. Once out-of-frame sequences had been removed, a few million distinct TCRbeta sequences were left, which works out to an average of approximately 72,000 per individual. Each individual was scored according to the count of 164 previously reported CMV-associated TCRbeta sequences and the total productive distinct TCRbeta count. A beta-binomial model was reimplemented in Python, and scikit-learn random forests with default parameters were trained on data from the US cohort. Classifier performance on the Belgian cohort was summarized as median AUC with percentile confidence intervals over 10,000 bootstrap iterations. TCRdb's version of the immuneACCESS table is confined to in-frame rearrangements and falls short of the full clone set. An unresolved V gene accounts for under half of the shortfall where checked; the remainder is of unknown origin. V, J and clone size are taken as reported in that table, and D and trimming were inferred from the DNA itself. Present in this sample are tens of thousands of clones, about 73% of which were seen just once. About 0.8% of the sample rests with the top ten.

The sample consisted of memory CD4+ T cells from blood. This sequence originates from an adult in good health and CMV-seronegative. The chain links TRBV25-1 with TRBJ1-2; the D gene assignment is ambiguous. This receptor carries the CDR3 CASTPGPNYGYTF. The sequence in DNA is TGTGCCAGCACCCCAGGACCTAACTATGGCTACACCTTC.